Shown below are 9 T cell receptor beta chains from a single sample sequenced in a study of blood T cell repertoires in COVID-19. Method: immunoSEQ multiplex PCR; TCRdb's copy keeps in-frame clones and lacks some. The sample holds 100,000 or so clones, about 85% seen once. Sequencing used peripheral blood. The receptor set was obtained from a woman between 65 and 79 years old with active or convalescent COVID-19.

The chain has TRBV7-5 and TRBJ2-4; TRBD2 is the table's D call and was not checked against the DNA. TRBV7-5 is recorded as a pseudogene. The CDR3 covers 20 residues. The CDR3: CARSLVGRGHGELAKNIQYF. The CDR3 nucleotides are TGTGCCAGAAGCTTAGTAGGGAGGGGTCATGGGGAACTAGCCAAAAACATTCAGTACTTC.

This clone occurred many times. The chain has TRBV19 and TRBJ2-7, with TRBD1 identical over 8 bases. V was pared by 2 bases and J by 2 bases, with 11 bases of the junction left unmatched. CDR1 LNHDA and CDR2 SQIVND come from the germline V gene (reference sequence). The CDR3 is 17 amino acids. The CDR3 nucleotides are TGTGCCAGTAGTATATCACAGGGGGAACCATCGACCTACGAGCAGTACTTC. This translates into CASSISQGEPSTYEQYF. Full variable domain (outside the CDR3, taken from reference TRBV19 and TRBJ2-7): DGGITQSPKYLFRKEGQNVTLSCEQNLNHDAMYWYRQDPGQGLRLIYYSQIVNDFQKGDIAEGYSVSREKKESFPLTVTSAQKNPTAFYLCASSISQGEPSTYEQYFGPGTRLTVT.

The gene calls are TRBV24-1 and TRBJ1-1, with D perhaps matching TRBD1 (6 bases). The CDR3 contains 15 residues. V was trimmed by 4 bases and J by 3 bases, leaving 14 bases between them. The germline V gene has CDR1 KGHDR and CDR2 SFDVKD. This chain's CDR3 is CATSDPKGGDTEAFF. The CDR3 bases are TGTGCCACCAGTGACCCAAAGGGGGGGGACACTGAAGCTTTCTTT.

The chain is built from TRBV28 and TRBJ1-2; D remains ambiguous. Germline CDR1 MDHEN, CDR2 SYDVKM. This CDR3 region has 11 residues. V was cut by 7 bases and J by 5 bases, with 8 bases left in between. The chain's CDR3 is CASTSRYGYTF. The CDR3 DNA reads as TGTGCCAGCACATCACGGTATGGCTACACCTTC.

The V and J genes are TRBV18 and TRBJ2-5; D may be TRBD2 (6 bases). CDR1 and CDR2 from the germline V gene are KGHSH and LQKENI. The V gene lost 1 base and the J gene lost 1 base, with 13 bases spanning the gap. This CDR3 region has 16 residues. This chain's CDR3 is CASSPLGDWGQETQYF. The CDR3 coding sequence is TGTGCCAGCTCACCACTGGGGGACTGGGGCCAAGAGACCCAGTACTTC. Looking up the rest from reference TRBV18 and TRBJ2-5 gives the full variable domain: NAGVMQNPRHLVRRRGQEARLRCSPMKGHSHVYWYRQLPEEGLKFMVYLQKENIIDESGMPKERFSAEFPKEGPSILRIQQVVRGDSAAYFCASSPLGDWGQETQYFGPGTRLLVL.

CDR3 DNA: TGCGCCGATTCGACAGGGGAGGGCTATGGCTACACCTTC. It encodes CADSTGEGYGYTF. The chain employs TRBV5-1 and TRBJ1-2, with 8 nucleotides matching TRBD1. Germline CDR1 and CDR2: SGHRS and YFSETQ. This CDR3 comprises 13 residues. V shed 10 bases, J shed 4 bases, and the junction held 9 bases outside the gene matches.

The chain combines TRBV18 with TRBJ1-6, with 8 bases matching TRBD1. The germline CDR1 and CDR2 sequences are KGHSH and LQKENI. The ends lost 3 bases at V and 7 bases at J; junction bases unmatched: 2. The CDR3 contains 14 residues. The CDR3 nucleotides are TGTGCCAGCTCACCGCAGGGGGCCAATTCACCCCTCCACTTT. Its protein is CASSPQGANSPLHF.

The J gene is TRBJ1-2, the V gene TRBV7-2; D might be TRBD1 (6 bases). CDR3 length equals 14 residues. CDR1 is SGHTA, CDR2 FQGNSA, per germline. V gave up 4 bases and J gave up 5 bases, with 14 bases separating them. CDR3 in amino acids: CASSSQQGAYGYTF. CDR3 coding DNA: TGTGCCAGCAGCTCACAACAGGGCGCGTATGGCTACACCTTC. The variable domain in full, completed from reference TRBV7-2 and TRBJ1-2, reads GAGVSQSPSNKVTEKGKDVELRCDPISGHTALYWYRQSLGQGLEFLIYFQGNSAPDKSGLPSDRFSAERTGGSVSTLTIQRTQQEDSAVYLCASSSQQGAYGYTFGSGTRLTVV.

The chain uses TRBV5-4 and TRBJ2-5; D may be TRBD2 (5 bases). Trimming took 1 base from V and 5 from J, leaving 15 bases between them. The CDR3 spans 15 residues. The V gene's germline CDR1 is SGHNT and CDR2 YYREEE (reference sequence). The CDR3 spells CASSLRGPSGETQYF. The CDR3 DNA follows: TGTGCCAGCAGCTTGCGAGGGCCCTCGGGTGAGACCCAGTACTTC.